This T cell receptor beta chain emerged from a study of shared clonotypes between healthy human individuals. Some clones are missing from TCRdb's copy, which holds only in-frame ones; the method was immunoSEQ multiplex PCR. Of over a million clones in the sample, around 95% were seen once. The V gene's germline CDR1 is SGHRS and CDR2 YFSETQ. The ends were cut back, 1 base at V and 0 bases at J, with 16 bases in the middle. CDR3 size: 17 residues. The receptor comes from a man in his thirties or forties in good health. Sequencing input: naive CD4+ T cells sorted from blood. Subset described: CD45RA+ positively selected. This chain links TRBV5-1 with TRBJ1-1; D uncertain. The CDR3 here is CASSLIVSLGMNTEAFF. DNA of the CDR3: TGCGCCAGCAGCTTGATCGTTTCCCTTGGTATGAACACTGAAGCTTTCTTT.